The present entry profiles one T cell receptor beta chain with its context. Its antigen is unknown. No qualities accompany the bases; no much larger clone lies one base away. This specimen comes from a study of blood T cell repertoires in COVID-19 (TCRdb year 2020). About the full investigation: Samples covering the acute and convalescent phases of COVID-19 were provided by collaborators in the United States, Italy and Spain. The material from the prospective study consisted of cDNA or gDNA derived from T cells, B-cell-depleted T cells, or PBMCs. Subjects who had been exposed to COVID-19, were actively infected with it, or had recovered from it provided the deeply sampled blood TCRbeta repertoires that made up the dataset. The repertoires were released in a freely available public database meant as a resource for research on the immune response to SARS-CoV-2. Samples came from the ongoing ImmuneRACE study (first 160 participants) plus 1,254 subjects from 6 global collaborators. Sample metadata almost always included a de-identified subject ID, COVID-19 status, age in years and sex. Where HLA class I and class II types were available, the types were taken from metadata supplied by the sample provider, not from assay-based typing.

Beyond this particular receptor, the publication reports: The quantity of clinical and demographic metadata differed by source and by participant and was supplied without curation.

Taken from cysteine to phenylalanine, the CDR3 has 16 residues. The DNA shown is the 48-base CDR3, in frame from base 1. After removal of 2 bases from V and 5 bases from J, the junction retains 8 bases not matched to a gene. The germline V gene (reference sequence) supplies CDR1 LNHDA and CDR2 SQIVND. TCRbeta CDR3 regions were amplified from genomic DNA by means of the immunoSEQ Assay, a bias-controlled multiplex PCR. Per the authors' processing: The number of nucleated cells in each sample was estimated from the amplification of reference gene primers within the assay. To quantify the absolute abundance of each unique TCRbeta CDR3 rearrangement, sequence reads were collapsed and filtered. For each sample, productive Simpson clonality was calculated as the square root of Simpson's diversity index over productive rearrangements. TCRdb took over this immuneACCESS table, retaining in-frame rearrangements with V and J assigned. Such tables are incomplete; in checked studies, under half of the missing clones stem from an unresolved V gene, and the remainder is unexplained. V and J calls and clone size are as listed in that table; D and trimming were resolved from the DNA. For this sample the table gives roughly 66,000 clones, of which roughly 80% were detected only once. The biggest ten clones account for 5% to 7.5% of the sample.

Each collaborating institution followed its own protocols to collect whole blood in K2EDTA tubes. Collaborator samples were shipped for TCRbeta analysis as frozen whole blood, isolated PBMCs, or DNA extracted from either sample type. The sequence derives from a man between 60 and 70 years old with acute or convalescent COVID-19. The chain employs TRBV19 and TRBJ2-3, with TRBD2 matching 9 junction bases. Input material: peripheral blood. The CDR3 corresponds to CASSITPAGGLDTQYF. The DNA sequence reads TGTGCCAGTAGTATAACCCCAGCGGGGGGTCTAGATACGCAGTATTTT.